This T cell receptor (beta chain) is from a study of beta chain features in type 1 diabetes. This clone was observed a few times. What it recognizes is unknown. Study outcomes and limitations: Patients with type 1 diabetes showed fewer VDJ junction insertions and more deletions. TCRB CDR3 length was moderately but significantly reduced in all four CD4+ subsets of Type 1 diabetes patients.

Isolated RNA was reverse transcribed in full, so expressed TCRB transcripts were sequenced. The assay was immunoSEQ multiplex PCR, and TCRdb's table has in-frame clones only and misses some. Altogether about 710,000 clones are present, around 15% being singletons, with the ten largest covering less than 0.04%. Sequenced: naive CD4+ T cells from blood. This receptor was identified in a man aged 18 to 29 with type 1 diabetes.

The CDR3 sequence is CASSPPASLNEKLFF. CDR3 DNA: TGTGCCAGCTCACCACCGGCCAGCCTGAATGAAAAACTGTTTTTT. The chain combines TRBV18 with TRBJ1-4; the D is unclear. The CDR3 covers 15 residues. Germline loops: CDR1 KGHSH, CDR2 LQKENI. V lost 0 bases to trimming and J lost 5 bases, with 10 bases between them.